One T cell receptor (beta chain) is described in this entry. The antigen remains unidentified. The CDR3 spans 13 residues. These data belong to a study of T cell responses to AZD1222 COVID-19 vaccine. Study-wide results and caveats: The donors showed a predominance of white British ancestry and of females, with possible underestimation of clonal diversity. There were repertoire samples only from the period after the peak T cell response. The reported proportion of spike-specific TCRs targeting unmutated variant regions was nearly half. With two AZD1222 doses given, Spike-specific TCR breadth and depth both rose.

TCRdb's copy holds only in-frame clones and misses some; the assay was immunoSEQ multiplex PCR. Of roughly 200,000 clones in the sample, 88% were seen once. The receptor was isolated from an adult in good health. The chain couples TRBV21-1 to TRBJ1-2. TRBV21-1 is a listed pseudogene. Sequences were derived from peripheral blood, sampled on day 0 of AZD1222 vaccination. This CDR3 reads CASSPPGGRGYTF. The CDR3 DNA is TGTGCCAGCAGCCCCCCAGGAGGGCGAGGCTACACCTTC.